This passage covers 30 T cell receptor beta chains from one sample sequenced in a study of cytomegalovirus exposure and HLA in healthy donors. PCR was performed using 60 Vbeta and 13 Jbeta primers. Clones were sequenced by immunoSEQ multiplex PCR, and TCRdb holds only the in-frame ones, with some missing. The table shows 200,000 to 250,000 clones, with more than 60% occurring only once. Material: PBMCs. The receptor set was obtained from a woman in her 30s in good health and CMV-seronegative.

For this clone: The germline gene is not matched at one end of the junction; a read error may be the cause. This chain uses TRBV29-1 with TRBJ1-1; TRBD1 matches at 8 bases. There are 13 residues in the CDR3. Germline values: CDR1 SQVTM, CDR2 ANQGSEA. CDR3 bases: TGCCGCGTAAGACAGGGGAGGAACACTGAAGCTTTCTTT. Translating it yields CRVRQGRNTEAFF.

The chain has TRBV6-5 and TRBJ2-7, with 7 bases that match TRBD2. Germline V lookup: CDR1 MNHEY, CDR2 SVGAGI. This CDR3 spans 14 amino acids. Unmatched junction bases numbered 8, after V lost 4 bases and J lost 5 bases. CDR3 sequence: CASSSPGGTDEQYF. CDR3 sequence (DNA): TGTGCCAGCAGTTCGCCCGGGGGGACCGACGAGCAGTACTTC.

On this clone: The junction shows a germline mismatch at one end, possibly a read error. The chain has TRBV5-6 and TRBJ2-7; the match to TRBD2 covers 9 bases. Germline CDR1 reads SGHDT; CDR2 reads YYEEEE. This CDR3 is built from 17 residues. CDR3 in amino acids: CVSSLAAASGITWEQYF. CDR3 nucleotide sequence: TGTGTCAGCAGCTTGGCCGCGGCTAGCGGGATAACGTGGGAGCAGTACTTC.

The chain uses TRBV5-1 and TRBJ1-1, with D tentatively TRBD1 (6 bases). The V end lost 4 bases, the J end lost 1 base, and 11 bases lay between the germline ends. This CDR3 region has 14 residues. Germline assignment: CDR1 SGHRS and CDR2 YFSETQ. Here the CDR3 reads CASSDQGRNTEAFF. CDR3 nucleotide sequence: TGCGCCAGCAGCGATCAGGGGAGGAACACTGAAGCTTTCTTT.

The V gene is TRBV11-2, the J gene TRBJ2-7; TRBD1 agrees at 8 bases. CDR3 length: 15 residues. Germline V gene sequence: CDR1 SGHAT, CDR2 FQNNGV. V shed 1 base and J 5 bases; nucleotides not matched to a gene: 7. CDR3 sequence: CASSLGTGQGNEQYF. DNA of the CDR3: TGTGCCAGCAGCTTAGGAACTGGACAGGGCAACGAGCAGTACTTC.

CDR3 loop: CAWSGGAQPQHF. The CDR3 nucleotides read TGTGCCTGGTCAGGAGGGGCTCAGCCCCAGCATTTT. This chain joins TRBV30 and TRBJ1-5; the D gene is possibly TRBD1 (5 bases). The germline CDR1 and CDR2 sequences are GTSNPN and SVGIG (reference sequence). The CDR3 sequence is 12 residues long. Trimming stripped 5 bases from V and 6 bases from J, with 11 bases between.

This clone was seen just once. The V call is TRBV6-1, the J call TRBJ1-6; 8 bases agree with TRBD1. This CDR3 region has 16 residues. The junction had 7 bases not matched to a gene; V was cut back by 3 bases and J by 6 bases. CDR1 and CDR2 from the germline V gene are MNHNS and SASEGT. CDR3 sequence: CASSDFLQGGNSPLHF. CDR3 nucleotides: TGTGCCAGCAGTGATTTTCTACAGGGGGGTAATTCACCCCTCCACTTT.

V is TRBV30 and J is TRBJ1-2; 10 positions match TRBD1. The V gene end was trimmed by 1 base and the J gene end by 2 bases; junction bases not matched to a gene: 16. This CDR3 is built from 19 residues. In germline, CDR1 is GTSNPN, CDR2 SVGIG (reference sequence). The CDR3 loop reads CAWSGGELTGGTTNYGYTF. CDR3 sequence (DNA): TGTGCCTGGAGTGGTGGTGAATTGACAGGGGGCACCACGAACTATGGCTACACCTTC.

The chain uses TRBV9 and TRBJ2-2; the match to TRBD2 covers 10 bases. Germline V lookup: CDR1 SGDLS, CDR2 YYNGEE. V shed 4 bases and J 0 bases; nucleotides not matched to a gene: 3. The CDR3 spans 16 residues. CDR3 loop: CASSSSGGANTGELFF. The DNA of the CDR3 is TGTGCCAGCAGCTCTAGCGGGGGAGCGAACACCGGGGAGCTGTTTTTT. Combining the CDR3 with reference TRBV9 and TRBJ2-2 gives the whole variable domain DSGVTQTPKHLITATGQRVTLRCSPRSGDLSVYWYQQSLDQGLQFLIQYYNGEERAKGNILERFSAQQFPDLHSELNLSSLELGDSALYFCASSSSGGANTGELFFGEGSRLTVL.

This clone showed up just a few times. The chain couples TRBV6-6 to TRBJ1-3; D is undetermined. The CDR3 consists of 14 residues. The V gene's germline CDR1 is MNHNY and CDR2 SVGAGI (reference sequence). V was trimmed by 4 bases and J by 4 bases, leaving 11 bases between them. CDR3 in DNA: TGTGCCAGCAGTTCCCCGGAGGGAGGAAACACCATATATTTT. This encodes CASSSPEGGNTIYF.

The DNA for the CDR3 is TGTGCTAGTGGTCCCCCATACGGGGTCAATGAGCAGTTCTTC. This sequence encodes CASGPPYGVNEQFF. The chain uses TRBV12-5 and TRBJ2-1, with D possibly being TRBD2 (5 bases). The CDR3 loop spans 14 amino acids. Trimming removed 5 bases from V and 6 bases from J, with 14 bases in between. CDR1 is LGHNT, CDR2 FRNRAP, per germline. Filled out from reference TRBV12-5 and TRBJ2-1, the complete variable domain reads DARVTQTPRHKVTEMGQEVTMRCQPILGHNTVFWYRQTMMQGLELLAYFRNRAPLDDSGMPKDRFSAEMPDATLATLKIQPSEPRDSAVYFCASGPPYGVNEQFFGPGTRLTVL.

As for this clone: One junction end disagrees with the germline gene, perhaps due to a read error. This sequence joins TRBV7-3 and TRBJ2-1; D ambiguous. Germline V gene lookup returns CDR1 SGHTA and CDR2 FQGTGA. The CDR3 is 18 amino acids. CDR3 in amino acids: CAISLRVSNGLVYNEQFF. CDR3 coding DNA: TGTGCCATCAGCTTACGGGTTTCGAACGGCCTCGTCTACAATGAGCAGTTCTTC.

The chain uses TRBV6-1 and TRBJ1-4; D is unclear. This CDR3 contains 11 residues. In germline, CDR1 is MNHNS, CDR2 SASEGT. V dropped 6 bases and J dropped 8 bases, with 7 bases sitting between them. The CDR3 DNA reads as TGTGCCAGCAGAGCCGGGGAAAAACTGTTTTTT. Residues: CASRAGEKLFF.

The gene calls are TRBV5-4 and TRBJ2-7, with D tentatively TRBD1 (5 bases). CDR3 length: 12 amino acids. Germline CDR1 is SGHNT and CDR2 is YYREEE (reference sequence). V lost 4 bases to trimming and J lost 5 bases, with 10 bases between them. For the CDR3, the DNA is TGTGCCAGCAGCCCTCCAGGGAACGAGCAGTACTTC. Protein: CASSPPGNEQYF.

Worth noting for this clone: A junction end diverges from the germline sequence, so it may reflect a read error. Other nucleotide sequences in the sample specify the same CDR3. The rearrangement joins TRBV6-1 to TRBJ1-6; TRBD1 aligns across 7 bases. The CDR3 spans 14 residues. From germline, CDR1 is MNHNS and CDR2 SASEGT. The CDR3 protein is CASSEGQYNSPLHF. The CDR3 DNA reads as TGTGCCAGCAGTGAGGGACAGTATAATTCCCCCCTCCACTTT.

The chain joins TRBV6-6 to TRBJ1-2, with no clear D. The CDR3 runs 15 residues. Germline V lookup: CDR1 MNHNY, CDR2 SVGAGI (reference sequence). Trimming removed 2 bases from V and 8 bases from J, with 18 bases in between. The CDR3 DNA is TGTGCCAGCAGTTACGAGGCCCTGCTTAGTGGCGGCTACACCTTC. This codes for CASSYEALLSGGYTF.

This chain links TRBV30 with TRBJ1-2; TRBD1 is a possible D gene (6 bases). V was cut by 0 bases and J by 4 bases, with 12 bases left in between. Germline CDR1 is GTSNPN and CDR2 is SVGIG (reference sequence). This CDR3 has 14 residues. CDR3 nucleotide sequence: TGTGCCTGGAGTGTAACAGGGAAGGGCTATGGCTACACCTTC. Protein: CAWSVTGKGYGYTF.

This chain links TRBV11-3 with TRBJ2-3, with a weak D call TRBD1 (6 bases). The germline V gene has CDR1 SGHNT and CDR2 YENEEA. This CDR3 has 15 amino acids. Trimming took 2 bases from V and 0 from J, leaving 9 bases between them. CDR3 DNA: TGTGCCAGCAGCTTAATTGACAGGAGCACAGATACGCAGTATTTT. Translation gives CASSLIDRSTDTQYF.

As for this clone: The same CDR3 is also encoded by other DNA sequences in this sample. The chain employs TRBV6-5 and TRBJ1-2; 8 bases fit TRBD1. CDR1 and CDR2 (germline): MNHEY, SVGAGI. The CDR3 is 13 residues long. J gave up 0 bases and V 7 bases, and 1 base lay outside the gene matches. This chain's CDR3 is CASTQGANYGYTF. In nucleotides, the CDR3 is TGTGCCAGCACACAGGGGGCTAACTATGGCTACACCTTC.

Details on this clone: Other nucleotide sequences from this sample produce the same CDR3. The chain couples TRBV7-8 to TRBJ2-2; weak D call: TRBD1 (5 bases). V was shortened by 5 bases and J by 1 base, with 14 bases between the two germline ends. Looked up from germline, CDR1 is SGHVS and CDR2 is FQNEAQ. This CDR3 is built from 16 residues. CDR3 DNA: TGTGCCAGCAGCCGTGAGGCAGGGTGGAACACCGGGGAGCTGTTTTTT. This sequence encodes CASSREAGWNTGELFF.

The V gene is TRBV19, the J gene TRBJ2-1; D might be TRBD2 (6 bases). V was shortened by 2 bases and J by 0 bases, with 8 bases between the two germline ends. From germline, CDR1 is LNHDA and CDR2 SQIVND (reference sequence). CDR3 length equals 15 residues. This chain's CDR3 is CASSIKLASYNEQFF. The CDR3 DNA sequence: TGTGCCAGTAGTATAAAACTAGCCTCCTACAATGAGCAGTTCTTC.

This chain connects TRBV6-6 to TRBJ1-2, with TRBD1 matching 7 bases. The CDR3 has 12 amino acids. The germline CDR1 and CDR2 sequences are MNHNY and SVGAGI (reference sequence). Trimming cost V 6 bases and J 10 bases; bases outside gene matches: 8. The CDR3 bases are TGTGCCAGCAGCCGGGGACAGTACTCCTACACCTTC. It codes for CASSRGQYSYTF.

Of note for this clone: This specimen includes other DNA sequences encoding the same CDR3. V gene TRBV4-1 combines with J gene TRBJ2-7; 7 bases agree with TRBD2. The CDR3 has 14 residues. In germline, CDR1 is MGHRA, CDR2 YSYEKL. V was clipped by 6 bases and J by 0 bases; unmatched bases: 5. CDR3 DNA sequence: TGCGCCAGCAGACCTCGACTAGCCTCCTACGAGCAGTACTTC. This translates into CASRPRLASYEQYF.

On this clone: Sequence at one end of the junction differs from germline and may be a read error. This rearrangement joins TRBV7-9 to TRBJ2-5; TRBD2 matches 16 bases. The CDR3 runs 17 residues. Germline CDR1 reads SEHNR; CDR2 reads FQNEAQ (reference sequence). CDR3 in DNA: TGTTCCAGCAGCTCCCCCGGGACTAGCGGGAGGGGGGAGACCCAGTACTTC. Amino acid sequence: CSSSSPGTSGRGETQYF.

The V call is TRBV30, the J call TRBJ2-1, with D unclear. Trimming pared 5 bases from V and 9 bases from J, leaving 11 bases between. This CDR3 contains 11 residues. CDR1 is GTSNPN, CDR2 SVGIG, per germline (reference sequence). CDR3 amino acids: CAWAVGSEQFF. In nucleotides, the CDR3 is TGTGCCTGGGCGGTTGGATCTGAGCAGTTCTTC.

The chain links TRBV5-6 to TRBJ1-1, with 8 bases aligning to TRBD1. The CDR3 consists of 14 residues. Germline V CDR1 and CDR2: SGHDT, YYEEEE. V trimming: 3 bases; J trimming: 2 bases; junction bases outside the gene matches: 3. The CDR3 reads CASSWDRYNTEAFF. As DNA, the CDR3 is TGTGCCAGCAGCTGGGACAGGTATAACACTGAAGCTTTCTTT.

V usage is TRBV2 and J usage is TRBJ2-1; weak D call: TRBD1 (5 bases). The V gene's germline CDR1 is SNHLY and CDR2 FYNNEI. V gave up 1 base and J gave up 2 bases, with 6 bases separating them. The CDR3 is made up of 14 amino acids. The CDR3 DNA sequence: TGTGCCAGCAGTGAAGAGGGGACCTACAATGAGCAGTTCTTC. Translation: CASSEEGTYNEQFF.

The CDR3 protein is CASSNTRQGTFYGYTF. DNA of the CDR3: TGTGCCAGCAGTAACACTCGACAGGGGACGTTCTATGGCTACACCTTC. The chain couples TRBV6-6 to TRBJ1-2; TRBD1 agrees at 8 bases. Trimming removed 5 bases from V and 4 bases from J; junction bases left unmatched: 12. This CDR3 has 16 amino acids. Looked up from germline, CDR1 is MNHNY and CDR2 is SVGAGI (reference sequence).

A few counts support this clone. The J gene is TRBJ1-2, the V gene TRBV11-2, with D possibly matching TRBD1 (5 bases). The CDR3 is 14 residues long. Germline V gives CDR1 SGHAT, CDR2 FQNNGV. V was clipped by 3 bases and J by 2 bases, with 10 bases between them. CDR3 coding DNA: TGTGCCAGCAGCTTGGCCGACAGAAACTATGGCTACACCTTC. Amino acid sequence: CASSLADRNYGYTF.

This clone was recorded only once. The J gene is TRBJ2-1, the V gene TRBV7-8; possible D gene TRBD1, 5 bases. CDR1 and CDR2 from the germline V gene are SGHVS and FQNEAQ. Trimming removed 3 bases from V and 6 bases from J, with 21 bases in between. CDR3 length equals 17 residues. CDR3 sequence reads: CASSLEMGPSFFNEQFF. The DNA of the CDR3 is TGTGCCAGCAGCTTGGAAATGGGGCCCTCCTTCTTCAATGAGCAGTTCTTC.